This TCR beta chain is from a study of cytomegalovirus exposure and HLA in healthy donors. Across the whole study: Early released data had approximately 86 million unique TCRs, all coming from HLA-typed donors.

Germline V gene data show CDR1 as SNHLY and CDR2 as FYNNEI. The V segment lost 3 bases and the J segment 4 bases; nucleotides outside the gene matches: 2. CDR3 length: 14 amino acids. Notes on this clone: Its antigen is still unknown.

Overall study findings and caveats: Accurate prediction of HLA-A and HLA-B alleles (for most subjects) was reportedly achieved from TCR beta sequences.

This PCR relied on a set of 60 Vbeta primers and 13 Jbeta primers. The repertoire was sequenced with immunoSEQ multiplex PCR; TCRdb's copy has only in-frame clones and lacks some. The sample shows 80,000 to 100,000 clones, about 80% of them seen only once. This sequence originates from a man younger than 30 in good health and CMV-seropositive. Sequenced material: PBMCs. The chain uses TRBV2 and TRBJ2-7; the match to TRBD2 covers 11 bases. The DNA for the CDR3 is TGTGCCAGCAGTGACGGGACTAGCGGTTACGAGCAGTACTTC. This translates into CASSDGTSGYEQYF. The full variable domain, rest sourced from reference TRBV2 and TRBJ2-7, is EPEVTQTPSHQVTQMGQEVILRCVPISNHLYFYWYRQILGQKVEFLVSFYNNEISEKSEIFDDQFSVERPDGSNFTLKIRSTKLEDSAMYFCASSDGTSGYEQYFGPGTRLTVT.